This paragraph reports one T cell receptor (beta chain). Sequencing was performed with immunoSEQ multiplex PCR; in TCRdb, only in-frame clones are kept and a portion is missing. This table has about 130,000 clones, roughly 77% appearing once. This entry comes from a study of radiation and T cells in renal cell carcinoma. The V gene lost 7 bases and the J gene lost 4 bases, with 13 bases spanning the gap. The V gene's germline CDR1 is MNHNS and CDR2 SASEGT. This CDR3 has 13 residues. Time point specified: blood 2 weeks post-SBRT. Treatment described: 15 Gy SBRT to primary tumor, nephrectomy 4 weeks later.

V gene TRBV6-1 combines with J gene TRBJ1-1, with D perhaps TRBD1 (5 bases). The sequenced sample was blood, obtained from a patient whose treatment included radiotherapy and nephrectomy. The clonotype originates from a woman aged 55-70 years with renal cell carcinoma. CDR3 amino acids: CASKGREGTEAFF. The CDR3 DNA reads TGTGCCAGCAAGGGGAGGGAGGGCACTGAAGCTTTCTTT.